In its sample, the clone carrying this T cell receptor beta chain was seen many times. Sample time point: patch test 1, 2 weeks after DPC sensitization. Noted treatment: therapeutic diphenylcyclopropenone sensitization with weekly scalp DPC. TCRdb fed the RACE reads into MiXCR, producing one record per CDR3 protein. The sample shows 75,000 to 100,000 distinct CDR3 sequences, 8% to 11% of them seen only once. The data were obtained in a study of human T cells and chemical hapten exposure. Study in general: Investigators sensitized around 2 cm by around 2 cm of upper inner arm skin with 2% DPC.

The V end was cut by 9 bases, the J end by 2 bases, with 15 bases between. The CDR3 has 15 residues. CDR1 and CDR2 (germline): KGHDR, SFDVKD. The TCR was taken from a man aged 40-49 years with alopecia areata. Some clones in this sample may be carry-over from other donors' samples. The sample consisted of whole blood, taken in connection with sensitization to the hapten diphenylcyclopropenone (DPC). The chain combines TRBV24-1 with TRBJ1-4; D not certain. In DNA, the CDR3 is TGTGCCACCCCGGGCCCTTCGGATACTAATGAAAAACTGTTTTTT. Residues: CATPGPSDTNEKLFF.